The 4 T cell receptor beta chains reported below all come from one sample, sequenced in a study of T cells in Graves' hyperthyroidism and ophthalmopathy. Authors of the study amplified TCR beta CDR3 regions from RNA transcripts. The HTBI set primed first-round TCR CDR3 RT-PCR. Via MiXCR, TCRdb re-called the multiplex PCR reads, giving one row per CDR3 protein. The sample has roughly 720,000 distinct CDR3 sequences; 15% to 20% are singletons. Sequenced sample: blood. Receptors were obtained from a man aged 45 to 65 with Graves' hyperthyroidism.

The V and J genes are TRBV7-9 and TRBJ2-1; TRBD1 might be the D (6 bases). Germline assignment: CDR1 SEHNR and CDR2 FQNEAQ (reference sequence). The CDR3 has 15 amino acids. Trimming removed 4 bases at V and 2 bases at J, with 12 bases between. In nucleotides, the CDR3 is TGTGCCAGCAGCTCCGAGGGGGTGGCCTACAATGAGCAGTTCTTC. Its translation: CASSSEGVAYNEQFF. Filled out from reference TRBV7-9 and TRBJ2-1, the complete variable domain reads DTGVSQNPRHKITKRGQNVTFRCDPISEHNRLYWYRQTLGQGPEFLTYFQNEAQLEKSRLLSDRFSAERPKGSFSTLEIQRTEQGDSAMYLCASSSEGVAYNEQFFGPGTRLTVL.

In regard to this clonotype: Possible read error: a much larger clone is one base away. The V call is TRBV28, the J call TRBJ1-2, with D unresolved. The V gene lost 5 bases and the J gene lost 6 bases, with 22 bases spanning the gap. The CDR3 sequence is 16 residues long. Per germline, CDR1 MDHEN and CDR2 SYDVKM. The CDR3 DNA reads TGTGCCAGCAGTCCTACCGGGAAATTCGATCCTCATGGCTACACCTTC. It translates to CASSPTGKFDPHGYTF.

This chain connects TRBV7-6 to TRBJ2-1; 8 positions match TRBD2. After removal of 8 bases from V and 7 bases from J, the junction contained 7 bases not matched to a gene. Germline assignment: CDR1 SGHVS and CDR2 FNYEAQ. This CDR3 has 13 amino acids. CDR3 bases: TGTGCCAGCGGGCGGGAGGACGGGAATGAGCAGTTCTTC. Translated, it gives CASGREDGNEQFF.

This clonotype was counted between two and nine times. This chain uses TRBV30 with TRBJ1-1, with D uncertain. Trimming removed 3 bases from V and 3 bases from J, with 17 bases in between. Per germline, CDR1 GTSNPN and CDR2 SVGIG (reference sequence). The CDR3 length is 15 residues. CDR3 nucleotide sequence: TGTGCCTGGAGATTCCGGGGTGGCTGGGACACTGAAGCTTTCTTT. Its translation: CAWRFRGGWDTEAFF.